This section outlines one T cell receptor (beta chain) sequence together with its context. In the original workflow: Estimates of nucleated cell counts were drawn from the amplification of reference gene primers. The assay was immunoSEQ multiplex PCR, and TCRdb's table has in-frame clones only and misses some. D and trimming come from the DNA, and the V and J calls and clone size come from that table. The sample gives 250,000 to 300,000 clones, 82% of which show up once; around 2.9% is in the top ten. This sample is part of a study of blood T cell repertoires in COVID-19. Across the whole study: From the United States, Italy and Spain came samples of acute and convalescent COVID-19.

Source material: peripheral blood. The TCR sequence derives from a woman younger than 35 with acute or convalescent COVID-19.

The CDR3 DNA reads TGTGCCAGCAGCCCCGGGACAGGGGGCTCTAACTATGGCTACACCTTC. It is translated as CASSPGTGGSNYGYTF. The rearrangement links TRBV11-2 to TRBJ1-2, with 12 bases identical to TRBD1. Germline assignment: CDR1 SGHAT and CDR2 FQNNGV. After removal of 5 bases from V and 0 bases from J, the junction contained 4 bases not matched to a gene. The CDR3 consists of 16 residues.